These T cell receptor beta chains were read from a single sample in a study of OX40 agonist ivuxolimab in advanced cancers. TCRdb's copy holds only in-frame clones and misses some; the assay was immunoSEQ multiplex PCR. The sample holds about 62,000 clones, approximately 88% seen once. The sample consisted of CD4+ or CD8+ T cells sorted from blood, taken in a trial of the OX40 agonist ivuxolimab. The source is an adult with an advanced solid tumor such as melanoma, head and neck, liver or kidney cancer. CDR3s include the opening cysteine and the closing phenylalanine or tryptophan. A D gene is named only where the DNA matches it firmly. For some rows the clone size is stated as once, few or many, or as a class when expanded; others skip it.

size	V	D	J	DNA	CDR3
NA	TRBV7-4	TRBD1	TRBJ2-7	TGTGCCAGCAGCTACAGGGGCTCATACGAGCAGTACTTC	CASSYRGSYEQYF
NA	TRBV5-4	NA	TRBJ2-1	TGTGCCAGCAGCCTACGGACAGATAACAATGAGCAGTTCTTC	CASSLRTDNNEQFF
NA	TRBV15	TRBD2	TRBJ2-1	TGTGCCACCAGCAGAGAACCCGGGGGGACTTACAATGAGCAGTTCTTC	CATSREPGGTYNEQFF
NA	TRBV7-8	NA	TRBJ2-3	TGTGCCAGCAGCTTAGCAGGGTCAGATACGCAGTATTTT	CASSLAGSDTQYF
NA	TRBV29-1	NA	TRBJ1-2	TGCAGCGTTCTGGGAGACTATGGCTACACCTTC	CSVLGDYGYTF
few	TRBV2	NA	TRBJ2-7	TGTGCCAGCGGTATTGCGCATTTGGTCGAGCAGTACTTC	CASGIAHLVEQYF
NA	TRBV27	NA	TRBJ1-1	TGTGCCAGCAGATCCGGGACTGCGAACACTGAAGCTTTCTTT	CASRSGTANTEAFF
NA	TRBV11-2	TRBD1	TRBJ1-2	TGTGCCAGCAGCTCGGGACAGGGAGATGGCTACACCTTC	CASSSGQGDGYTF
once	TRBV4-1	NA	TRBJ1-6	TGCGCCAGCAGCCAAGTAGATCTGGTATCCTATAATTCACCCCTCCACTTT	CASSQVDLVSYNSPLHF
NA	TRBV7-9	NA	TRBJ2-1	TGTGCCAGCAGCCTTACCGGCAATGAGCAGTTCTTC	CASSLTGNEQFF
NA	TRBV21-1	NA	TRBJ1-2	TGTGCCAGCAGCAAAGAGGGCTCGCGATATGGCTACACCTTC	CASSKEGSRYGYTF
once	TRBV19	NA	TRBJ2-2	TGTGCCAGTAGTATAAGCAGCCCGAACACCGGGGAGCTGTTTTTT	CASSISSPNTGELFF
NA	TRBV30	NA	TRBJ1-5	TGTGCCTGGAGTGTAAATCGGGGGGCGTCAGATCAGCCCCAGCATTTT	CAWSVNRGASDQPQHF
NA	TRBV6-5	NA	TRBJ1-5	TGTGCCAGCAGTAATGGTCCGGGGGCAAGTCAGCCCCAGCATTTT	CASSNGPGASQPQHF
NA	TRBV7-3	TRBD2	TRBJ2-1	TGTGCCACTTCCCTAGCGGGAGGCACTAATTATGAGCAGTTCTTC	CATSLAGGTNYEQFF
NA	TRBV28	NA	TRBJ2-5	TGTGCCAGCAGTCTCTTGGGTGGGGGGTTGGAGACCCAGTACTTC	CASSLLGGGLETQYF
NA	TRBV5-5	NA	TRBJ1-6	TGTGCCAGCAGCTTGTCCGAAACCGGTTCACCCCTCCACTTT	CASSLSETGSPLHF
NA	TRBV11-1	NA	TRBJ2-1	TGTGCCAGCAGCTTAGGGGGGGAGAGACACAATGAGCAGTTCTTC	CASSLGGERHNEQFF
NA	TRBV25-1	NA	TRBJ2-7	TGTGCCAGCAGTGAAATTAAAGGTGACAGGAACGAGCAGTACTTC	CASSEIKGDRNEQYF
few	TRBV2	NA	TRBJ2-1	TGTGCCAGCAGGGAAAACTATGAGGAGCAGTTCTTC	CASRENYEEQFF
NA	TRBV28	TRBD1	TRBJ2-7	TGTGCCAGCAGTACGCCTGGGACAGCTACCTACGAGCAGTACTTC	CASSTPGTATYEQYF
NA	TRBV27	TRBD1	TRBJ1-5	TGTGCCAGCAGTTTAGGGGGGAAGACAGGGGTCCGGGGTCAGCCCCAGCATTTT	CASSLGGKTGVRGQPQHF
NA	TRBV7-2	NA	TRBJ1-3	TGTGCCAGCAGCTTCCCTTCCAAACAGGGAAACACCATATATTTT	CASSFPSKQGNTIYF
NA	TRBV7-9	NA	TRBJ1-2	TGTGCCAGCAGCTTGAATCAGGGAATCGACTACACCTTC	CASSLNQGIDYTF
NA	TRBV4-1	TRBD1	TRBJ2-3	TGCGCCAGCAGCCAAGATCCAGGGGGCTCCACAGATACGCAGTATTTT	CASSQDPGGSTDTQYF
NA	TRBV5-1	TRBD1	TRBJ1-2	TGCGCCAGCAGCATAGGACAGGGGGCCTATGGCTACACCTTC	CASSIGQGAYGYTF
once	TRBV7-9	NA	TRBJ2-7	TGTGCCAGCAGCTTACAGCCAGGGTCCTACGAGCAGTACTTC	CASSLQPGSYEQYF
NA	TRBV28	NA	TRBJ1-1	TGTGCCAGCAGTCCCCGTTATTCCTTAGTGGGGTCTGAAGCTTTCTTT	CASSPRYSLVGSEAFF
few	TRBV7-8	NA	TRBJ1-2	TGTGCCAGCAGCTTAGGCGAACAGGGCTATGGCTACACCTTC	CASSLGEQGYGYTF
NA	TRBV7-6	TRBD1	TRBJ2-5	TGTGCCAGCAGCGAAAAATGGGACAGGGTAGAAGAGACCCAGTACTTC	CASSEKWDRVEETQYF
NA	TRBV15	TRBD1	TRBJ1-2	TGTGCCACCAGCCACTCAGGGGGTTCTGGCTACACCTTC	CATSHSGGSGYTF
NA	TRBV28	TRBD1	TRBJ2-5	TGTGCCAGCAATCCGGGACAGGGGAGGAAGACCCAGTACTTC	CASNPGQGRKTQYF
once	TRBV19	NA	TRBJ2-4	TGTGCCAGTACCGCAGGGTTTATTGACAAAAACATTCAGTACTTC	CASTAGFIDKNIQYF
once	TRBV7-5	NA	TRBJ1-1	TGTCAACACCACGGGTGCCCCGCTCGGAGAGCTTTCTTT	CQHHGCPARRAFF
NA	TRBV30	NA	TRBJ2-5	TGTGCCTGGAGCCCTGTAGGACACCGGGGGTCGGAGACCCAGTACTTC	CAWSPVGHRGSETQYF
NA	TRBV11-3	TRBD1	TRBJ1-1	TGTGCCAGCAGCGAAGGACAGGGCGAGAACACTGAAGCTTTCTTT	CASSEGQGENTEAFF
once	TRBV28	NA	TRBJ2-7	TGTGCCAGCAGCCCACAGGGGGGGGCCTACGAGCAGTACTTC	CASSPQGGAYEQYF
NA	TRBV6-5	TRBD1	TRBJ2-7	TGTGCCAGCACATCCGGGACAGGGGTTTACGAGCAGTACTTC	CASTSGTGVYEQYF
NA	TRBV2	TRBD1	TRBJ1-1	TGTGCCAGCAGTGGGGACAGGGGGTGGACTGAAGCTTTCTTT	CASSGDRGWTEAFF
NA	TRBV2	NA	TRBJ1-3	TGTGCCAGCAGTGATTCTGGAAACACCATATATTTT	CASSDSGNTIYF
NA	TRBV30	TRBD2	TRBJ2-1	TGTGCCTGGAGTCCCTATTCAATATTAGCGGGAGGAGATAAGGATGAGCAGTTCTTC	CAWSPYSILAGGDKDEQFF
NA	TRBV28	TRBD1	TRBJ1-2	TGTGCCAGCACCAACAGGGGGCTCAGCTACACCTTC	CASTNRGLSYTF
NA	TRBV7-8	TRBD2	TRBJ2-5	TGTGCCAGCACTTGGAGGACTAGCGGGGTTGGGATCCAAGAGACCCAGTACTTC	CASTWRTSGVGIQETQYF
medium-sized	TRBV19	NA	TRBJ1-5	TGTGCCACGAAGCAGTCGAGCAATCAGCCCCAGCATTTT	CATKQSSNQPQHF
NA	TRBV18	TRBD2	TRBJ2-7	TGTGCCAGCTCACCTGGGACTAGCGGGACTGGCGAGCAGTACTTC	CASSPGTSGTGEQYF
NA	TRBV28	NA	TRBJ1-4	TGTGCCAGCGCTTCGGGGTACAGTAATGAAAAACTGTTTTTT	CASASGYSNEKLFF
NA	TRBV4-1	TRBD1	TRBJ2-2	TGCGCCAGCAGCCAGGGGACAGGGGGCGCGGACACCGGGGAGCTGTTTTTT	CASSQGTGGADTGELFF
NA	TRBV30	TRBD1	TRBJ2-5	TGTGCCTGGAGTGCCGGGACAGGGTCATGGGTGAGAGAGACCCAGTACTTC	CAWSAGTGSWVRETQYF
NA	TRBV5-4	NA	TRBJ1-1	TGTGCCAGCAGCTTAGCTGGGAACACTGAAGCTTTCTTT	CASSLAGNTEAFF
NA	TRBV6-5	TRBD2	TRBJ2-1	TGTGCCAGCAGTTACTCGAACGGGAGGCATGAGCAGTTCTTC	CASSYSNGRHEQFF
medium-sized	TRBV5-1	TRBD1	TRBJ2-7	TGCGCCAGCAGCTTGGTAGGGACAGTTAGCTCCTACGAGCAGTACTTC	CASSLVGTVSSYEQYF
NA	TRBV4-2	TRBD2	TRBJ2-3	TGTGCCAGCAGCCGCCGAGGGGCGGGAGGTGACTCAGATACGCAGTATTTT	CASSRRGAGGDSDTQYF
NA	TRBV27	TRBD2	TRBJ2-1	TGTGCCAGCAGTTTGACTAGCGGGAGCCATGAGCAGTTCTTC	CASSLTSGSHEQFF
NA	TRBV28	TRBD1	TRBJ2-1	TGTGCCACCACAGGGGTCGTATATGAGCAGTTCTTC	CATTGVVYEQFF